This is a list of T cell receptor beta chains from one sample in a study of shared T cell receptors in the human thymus. Clones were read by immunoSEQ multiplex PCR, and TCRdb kept only the in-frame ones, dropping some. This table holds approximately 730,000 clones, 80% to 90% found once. These data also formed part of another study, on human thymus T cells.

The sequenced sample was thymocytes. These receptors all stem from a girl less than two years old with a congenital heart defect. CDR3s include the opening cysteine and the closing phenylalanine or tryptophan. D genes are given only for firm matches. Clone size, where shown, is once, few, many, or a class for clones that have expanded.

length	V	size	D	J	DNA	CDR3
12	TRBV6-1	.	.	TRBJ1-5	TGTGCCAGCAGTGGAGATAATCAGCCCCAGCATTTT	CASSGDNQPQHF
15	TRBV4-3	.	.	TRBJ1-1	TGCGCCAGCAGCTCCGGGGGATGGATGAACACTGAAGCTTTCTTT	CASSSGGWMNTEAFF
13	TRBV19	.	TRBD1	TRBJ1-5	TGTGCCACCAGGGACAGTGTGAATCAGCCCCAGCATTTT	CATRDSVNQPQHF
13	TRBV5-1	.	.	TRBJ1-6	TGCGCCAGCAGCTTGGCAGTTAATTCCCCCCTCCACTTT	CASSLAVNSPLHF
15	TRBV5-1	.	TRBD2	TRBJ2-7	TGCGCCAGCAGCCCGGAAGGTGGGGGGGTCGGCGAGCAGTACTTC	CASSPEGGGVGEQYF
14	TRBV6-1	.	.	TRBJ1-1	TGTGCCAGCAGCTGGGACACACTGGACACTGAAGCTTTCTTT	CASSWDTLDTEAFF
12	TRBV7-2	few	.	TRBJ2-7	TGTGCCAGCAGCTATGCGTCCGGGGAGCAGTACTTC	CASSYASGEQYF
18	TRBV6-4	.	TRBD1	TRBJ1-1	TGTGCCAGCAGGGAAAGCCCGGGACAGGGCGGCATGAACACTGAAGCTTTCTTT	CASRESPGQGGMNTEAFF
17	TRBV4-1	.	TRBD2	TRBJ2-3	TGCGCCAGCAGCCAAGTTGGTAGCGGGGGGCGCACAGATACGCAGTATTTT	CASSQVGSGGRTDTQYF
17	TRBV18	.	TRBD1	TRBJ2-7	TGTGCCAGCTCACCAGAGGTCGGGACAGGGGGCCCCTACGAGCAGTACTTC	CASSPEVGTGGPYEQYF